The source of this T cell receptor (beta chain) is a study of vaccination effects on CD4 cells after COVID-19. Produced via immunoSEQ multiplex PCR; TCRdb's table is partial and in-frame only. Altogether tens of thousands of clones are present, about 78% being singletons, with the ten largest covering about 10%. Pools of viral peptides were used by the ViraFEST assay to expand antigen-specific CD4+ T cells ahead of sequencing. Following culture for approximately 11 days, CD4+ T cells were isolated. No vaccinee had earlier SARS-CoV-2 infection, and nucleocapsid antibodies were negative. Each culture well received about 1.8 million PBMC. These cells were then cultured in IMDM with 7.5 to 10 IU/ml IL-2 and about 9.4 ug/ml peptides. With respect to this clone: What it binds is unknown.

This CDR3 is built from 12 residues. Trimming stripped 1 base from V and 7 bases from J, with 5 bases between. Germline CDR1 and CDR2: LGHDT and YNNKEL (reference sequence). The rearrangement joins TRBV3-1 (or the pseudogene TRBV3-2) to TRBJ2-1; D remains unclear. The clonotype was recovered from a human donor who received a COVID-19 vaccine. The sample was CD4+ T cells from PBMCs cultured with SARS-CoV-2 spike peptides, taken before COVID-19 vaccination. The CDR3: CASSQARNEQFF. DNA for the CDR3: TGTGCCAGCAGCCAAGCCCGGAATGAGCAGTTCTTC.